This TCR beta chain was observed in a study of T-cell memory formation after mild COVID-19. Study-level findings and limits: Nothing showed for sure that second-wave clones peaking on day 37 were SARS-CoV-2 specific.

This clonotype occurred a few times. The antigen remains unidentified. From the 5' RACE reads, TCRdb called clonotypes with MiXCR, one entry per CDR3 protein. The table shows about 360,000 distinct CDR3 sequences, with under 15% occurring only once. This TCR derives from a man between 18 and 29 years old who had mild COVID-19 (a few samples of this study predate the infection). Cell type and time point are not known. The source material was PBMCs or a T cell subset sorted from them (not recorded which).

CDR3 coding DNA: TGTGCCAGCAGCCACCGGGACAGCGGGGAGTACTTC. Its protein is CASSHRDSGEYF. V gene TRBV3-1 combines with J gene TRBJ2-7; possibly TRBD1 or TRBD2 for D (7 bases each). This CDR3 comprises 12 residues. The V and J ends lost 3 bases and 11 bases respectively, with 14 bases between them. Germline values: CDR1 LGHDT, CDR2 YNNKEL (reference sequence).